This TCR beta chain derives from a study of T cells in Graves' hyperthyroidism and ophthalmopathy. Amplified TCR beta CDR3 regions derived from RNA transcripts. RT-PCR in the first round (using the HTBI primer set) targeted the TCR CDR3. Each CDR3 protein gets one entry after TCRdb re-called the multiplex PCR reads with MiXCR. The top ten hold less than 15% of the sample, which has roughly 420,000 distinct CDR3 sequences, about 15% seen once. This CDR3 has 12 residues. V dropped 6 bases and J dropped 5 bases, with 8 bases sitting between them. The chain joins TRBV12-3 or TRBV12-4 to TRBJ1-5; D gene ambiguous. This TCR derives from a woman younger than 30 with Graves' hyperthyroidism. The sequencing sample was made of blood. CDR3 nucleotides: TGTGCCAGCAGCCGAGACTATCAGCCCCAGCATTTT. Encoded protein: CASSRDYQPQHF.